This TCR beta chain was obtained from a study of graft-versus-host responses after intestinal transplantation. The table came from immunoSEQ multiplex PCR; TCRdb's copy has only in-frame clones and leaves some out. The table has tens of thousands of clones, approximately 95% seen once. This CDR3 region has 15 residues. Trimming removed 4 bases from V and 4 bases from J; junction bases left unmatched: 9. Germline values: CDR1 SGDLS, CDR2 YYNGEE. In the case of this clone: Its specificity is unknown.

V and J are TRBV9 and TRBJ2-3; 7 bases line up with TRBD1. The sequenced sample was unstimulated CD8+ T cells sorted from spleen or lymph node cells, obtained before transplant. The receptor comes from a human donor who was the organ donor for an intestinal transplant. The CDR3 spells CASSLYVTGADTQYF. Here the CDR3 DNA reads TGTGCCAGCAGCCTTTACGTTACAGGGGCAGATACGCAGTATTTT.